The 14 T cell receptor beta chains below all came from one sample that was sequenced in a study of blood T cells in healthy people across ages. A sample-barcoded 5' primer and a J-beta primer mix were used in a second PCR of about 7 to 12 cycles. Using its own MiXCR run on the 5' RACE reads, TCRdb lists one record per CDR3 protein. Here the sample spans over 950,000 distinct CDR3 sequences, 30% to 40% being singletons. Sequencing was carried out using blood. The receptors were gathered from a man between 18 and 29 years old in good health.

J is TRBJ2-5 and V is TRBV15; 9 bases are a match to TRBD1. J lost 0 bases, V lost 3 bases, and 8 bases had no gene match. The CDR3 has 17 residues. Germline V gene lookup returns CDR1 LNHNV and CDR2 YYDKDF (reference sequence). The CDR3 region is CATSRGQGNVYQETQYF. Written as DNA, the CDR3 is TGTGCCACCAGCAGGGGACAGGGTAATGTTTACCAAGAGACCCAGTACTTC. Combining the CDR3 with reference TRBV15 and TRBJ2-5 gives the whole variable domain DAMVIQNPRYQVTQFGKPVTLSCSQTLNHNVMYWYQQKSSQAPKLLFHYYDKDFNNEADTPDNFQSRRPNTSFCFLDIRSPGLGDTAMYLCATSRGQGNVYQETQYFGPGTRLLVL.

The genes are TRBV7-8 and TRBJ1-6; D not certain. Looked up from germline, CDR1 is SGHVS and CDR2 is FQNEAQ. V lost 5 bases and J 10 bases, leaving 9 bases between the germline ends. This CDR3 has 12 amino acids. The CDR3: CASSGMGSPLHF. CDR3 DNA: TGTGCCAGCAGCGGCATGGGATCACCCCTCCACTTT.

This clonotype was seen a single time. The genes are TRBV19 and TRBJ2-3; 8 bases are shared with TRBD2. The CDR3 loop spans 16 amino acids. Germline CDR1 and CDR2: LNHDA and SQIVND (reference sequence). V gave up 1 base and J gave up 4 bases; unmatched junction bases: 7. CDR3 nucleotide sequence: TGTGCCAGTAGTATAGCTGGGCGGGGGGCTGCAGATACGCAGTATTTT. This sequence encodes CASSIAGRGAADTQYF.

Remarks on this clonotype: One base away lies a much larger clone, so this may be a sequencing read error. V gene TRBV6-5 combines with J gene TRBJ2-5; 7 bases are a match to TRBD1. After removal of 5 bases from V and 5 bases from J, the junction contained 14 bases not matched to a gene. The germline V gene has CDR1 MNHEY and CDR2 SVGAGI. This CDR3 contains 16 residues. The CDR3: CASSPPRQGDLETQYF. In DNA form, the CDR3 reads TGTGCCAGCAGTCCGCCCAGACAGGGTGATTTGGAGACCCAGTACTTC.

The CDR3 region has the DNA TGCAGTGCTCGGCAGGGAGGGGCCCGAGTCTATGGCTACACCTTC. It translates to CSARQGGARVYGYTF. The genes are TRBV20-1 and TRBJ1-2, with TRBD1 as a possible D gene (5 bases). Trimming removed 5 bases from V and 4 bases from J, with 20 bases in between. Germline V gene data show CDR1 as DFQATT and CDR2 as SNEGSKA (reference sequence). The CDR3 has 15 residues.

The chain employs TRBV12-3 or TRBV12-4 and TRBJ1-1; maybe TRBD1 (6 bases). The CDR3 covers 16 residues. Trimming removed 8 bases from V and 0 bases from J, with 19 bases in between. CDR3 DNA: TGTGCCAGCTCGTACGATCAGGAGGGGGTGAACACTGAAGCTTTCTTT. Encoded protein: CASSYDQEGVNTEAFF.

This clonotype was seen more than once but under ten times. This rearrangement joins TRBV20-1 to TRBJ1-2, with D unclear. The V gene's germline CDR1 is DFQATT and CDR2 SNEGSKA (reference sequence). This CDR3 is built from 14 residues. V was clipped by 1 base and J by 8 bases, with 17 bases between them. CDR3 in DNA: TGCAGTGCTAGAGGAGTCCTCCCGCAGGAGGGCTACACCTTC. Its protein product is CSARGVLPQEGYTF.

This clonotype was counted only a few times. This rearrangement joins TRBV30 to TRBJ2-1; TRBD1 aligns across 7 bases. Germline loops: CDR1 GTSNPN, CDR2 SVGIG (reference sequence). J lost 0 bases, V lost 3 bases, and 5 bases had no gene match. This CDR3 is built from 15 residues. The CDR3 loop is CAWSRDSFSYNEQFF. CDR3 sequence (DNA): TGTGCCTGGAGCCGGGACAGCTTCTCCTACAATGAGCAGTTCTTC.

The chain joins TRBV20-1 to TRBJ2-1, with 14 nucleotides matching TRBD2. Germline lookup yields CDR1 DFQATT and CDR2 SNEGSKA (reference sequence). V was pared by 5 bases and J by 1 base, with 7 bases of the junction left unmatched. The CDR3 loop spans 17 amino acids. CDR3 DNA: TGCAGTGCTGGGACTAGCGGGGGCTGGGGGTCCTACAATGAGCAGTTCTTC. Residues: CSAGTSGGWGSYNEQFF.

The V and J genes are TRBV28 and TRBJ1-1, with D hard to call. The CDR3 extends over 15 amino acids. Germline V CDR1 and CDR2: MDHEN, SYDVKM. Trimming left V 6 bases short and J 0 bases short, with 14 bases between. In DNA form, the CDR3 reads TGTGCCAGCAGCCTTGACACAACGGTGAACACTGAAGCTTTCTTT. Its protein product is CASSLDTTVNTEAFF.

This clonotype turned up a few times. The chain couples TRBV20-1 to TRBJ2-3; D gene uncertain. V was pared by 3 bases and J by 1 base, with 11 bases between. The CDR3 length is 14 residues. CDR1 and CDR2 (germline): DFQATT, SNEGSKA (reference sequence). As DNA, the CDR3 is TGCAGTGCTAGTTCCAAACGGGGCACAGATACGCAGTATTTT. This translates into CSASSKRGTDTQYF.

The chain uses TRBV14 and TRBJ1-4, with 9 bases matching TRBD1. The germline V gene encodes CDR1 SGHDN and CDR2 FVKESK. J lost 8 bases, V lost 5 bases, and 9 bases had no gene match. The CDR3 spans 15 residues. The CDR3 is CASSRRQGGEEKLFF. CDR3 bases: TGTGCCAGCAGCAGAAGACAGGGGGGCGAAGAAAAACTGTTTTTT.

Only a few counts were recorded for this clonotype. The chain has TRBV6-2 or TRBV6-3 and TRBJ2-1; weak D call: TRBD1 (6 bases). Germline CDR1 reads MNHEY; CDR2 reads SVGEGT. Trimming left V 5 bases short and J 7 bases short, with 18 bases between. CDR3 size: 15 residues. The CDR3: CASSSQGLGYNEQFF. The CDR3 DNA is TGTGCCAGCAGTAGTCAGGGGTTAGGCTATAATGAGCAGTTCTTC.

V usage is TRBV29-1 and J usage is TRBJ2-7; D assignment may be TRBD1 or TRBD2 (5 bases each). The CDR3 spans 13 residues. CDR1 is SQVTM, CDR2 ANQGSEA, per germline. Trimming left V 7 bases short and J 2 bases short, with 15 bases between. The CDR3 reads CSAIKGTAYEQYF. The CDR3 region has the DNA TGCAGCGCGATAAAAGGGACGGCCTACGAGCAGTACTTC.